The rows below give T cell receptor beta chains drawn from one sample of a study of T cells after yellow fever vaccination. TCRdb reprocessed the 5' RACE reads with MiXCR, giving one entry per CDR3 protein. Of hundreds of thousands of distinct CDR3 sequences detected, around 19% appear once; the ten largest clones hold roughly a sixth. The specimen was PBMCs, collected before the yellow fever booster vaccination. These receptors all stem from a young man who received the YFV17D yellow fever vaccine. Each CDR3 is given with its conserved first and last residue. Each record gives: clone size, D gene, V gene, J gene, CDR3 length, CDR3 protein, CDR3 DNA. A D gene is named only where the DNA matches it firmly. Clone size is given for some rows only: seen once, a few or many times, or a class if the clone is expanded.

clone_size: NA; d_call: NA; v_call: TRBV9; j_call: TRBJ1-1; cdr3_length: 14; cdr3_aa: CASSVVGSNTEAFF; cdr3_nt: TGTGCCAGCAGCGTAGTGGGGTCAAACACTGAAGCTTTCTTT
clone_size: few; d_call: NA; v_call: TRBV2; j_call: TRBJ2-3; cdr3_length: 14; cdr3_aa: CASSGQRNTDTQYF; cdr3_nt: TGTGCCAGCAGTGGGCAGAGAAACACAGATACGCAGTATTTT
clone_size: NA; d_call: NA; v_call: TRBV12-3/TRBV12-4; j_call: TRBJ1-5; cdr3_length: 14; cdr3_aa: CASTPAGGFQPQHF; cdr3_nt: TGTGCCAGCACCCCGGCGGGGGGCTTTCAGCCCCAGCATTTT
clone_size: few; d_call: NA; v_call: TRBV4-1; j_call: TRBJ2-7; cdr3_length: 15; cdr3_aa: CASSQGPGATYEQYF; cdr3_nt: TGCGCCAGCAGCCAAGGCCCCGGGGCCACCTACGAGCAGTACTTC
clone_size: NA; d_call: NA; v_call: TRBV11-2; j_call: TRBJ1-6; cdr3_length: 15; cdr3_aa: CASGSRVPYNSPLHF; cdr3_nt: TGTGCCAGCGGTTCCCGAGTCCCCTATAATTCACCCCTCCACTTT
clone_size: few; d_call: TRBD1; v_call: TRBV4-1; j_call: TRBJ1-5; cdr3_length: 19; cdr3_aa: CASSQDWFRTGYSNQPQHF; cdr3_nt: TGCGCCAGCAGCCAAGATTGGTTTCGGACAGGATATAGCAATCAGCCCCAGCATTTT
clone_size: few; d_call: TRBD1; v_call: TRBV3-1; j_call: TRBJ2-3; cdr3_length: 16; cdr3_aa: CASSRADRGRKDTQYF; cdr3_nt: TGTGCCAGCAGCCGAGCAGACAGGGGGCGAAAGGATACGCAGTATTTT
clone_size: many; d_call: NA; v_call: TRBV6-5; j_call: TRBJ2-3; cdr3_length: 14; cdr3_aa: CASSYGQSTDTQYF; cdr3_nt: TGTGCCAGCAGTTACGGCCAGAGCACAGATACGCAGTATTTT
clone_size: few; d_call: TRBD2; v_call: TRBV7-7; j_call: TRBJ2-5; cdr3_length: 15; cdr3_aa: CASSLGGGPSETQYF; cdr3_nt: TGTGCTAGCAGCTTGGGCGGGGGGCCCTCCGAGACCCAGTACTTC
clone_size: NA; d_call: NA; v_call: TRBV7-6; j_call: TRBJ2-6; cdr3_length: 16; cdr3_aa: CASSSPVRSGANVLTF; cdr3_nt: TGTGCCAGCAGCTCCCCTGTTCGGTCTGGGGCCAACGTCCTGACTTTC